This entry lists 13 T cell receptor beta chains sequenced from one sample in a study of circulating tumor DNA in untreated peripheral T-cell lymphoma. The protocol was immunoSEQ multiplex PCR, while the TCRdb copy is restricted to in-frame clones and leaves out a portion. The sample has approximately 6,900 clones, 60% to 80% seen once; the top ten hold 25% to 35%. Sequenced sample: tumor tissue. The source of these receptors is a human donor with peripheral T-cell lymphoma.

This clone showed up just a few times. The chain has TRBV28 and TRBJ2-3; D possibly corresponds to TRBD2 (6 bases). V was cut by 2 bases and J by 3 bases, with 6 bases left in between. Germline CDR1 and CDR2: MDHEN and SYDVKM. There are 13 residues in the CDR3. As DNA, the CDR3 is TGTGCCAGCAGTTTACGGGGGACAGATACGCAGTATTTT. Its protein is CASSLRGTDTQYF.

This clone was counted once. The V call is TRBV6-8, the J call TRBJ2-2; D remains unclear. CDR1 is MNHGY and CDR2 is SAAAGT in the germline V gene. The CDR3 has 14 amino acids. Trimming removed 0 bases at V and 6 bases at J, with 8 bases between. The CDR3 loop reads CASSYSGFAGELFF. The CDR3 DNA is TGTGCCAGCAGTTACTCGGGATTCGCCGGGGAGCTGTTTTTT.

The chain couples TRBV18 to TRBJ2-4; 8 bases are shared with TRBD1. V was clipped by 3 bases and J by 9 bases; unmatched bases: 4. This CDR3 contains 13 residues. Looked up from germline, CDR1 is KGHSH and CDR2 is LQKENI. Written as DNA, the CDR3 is TGTGCCAGCTCACCGACAGGGGATGGCATTCAGTACTTC. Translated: CASSPTGDGIQYF.

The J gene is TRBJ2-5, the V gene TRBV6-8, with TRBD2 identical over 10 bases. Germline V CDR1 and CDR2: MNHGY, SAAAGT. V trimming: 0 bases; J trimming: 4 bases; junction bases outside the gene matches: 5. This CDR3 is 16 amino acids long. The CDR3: CASSYSGTSVGETQYF. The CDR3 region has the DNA TGTGCCAGCAGTTACTCGGGGACTAGCGTAGGAGAGACCCAGTACTTC.

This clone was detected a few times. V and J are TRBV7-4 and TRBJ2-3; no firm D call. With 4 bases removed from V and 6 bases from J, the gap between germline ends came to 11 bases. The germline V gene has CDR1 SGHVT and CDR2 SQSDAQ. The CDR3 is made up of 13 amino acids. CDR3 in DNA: TGTGCCAGCAGCTCTAACCCTACCGATACGCAGTATTTT. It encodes CASSSNPTDTQYF.

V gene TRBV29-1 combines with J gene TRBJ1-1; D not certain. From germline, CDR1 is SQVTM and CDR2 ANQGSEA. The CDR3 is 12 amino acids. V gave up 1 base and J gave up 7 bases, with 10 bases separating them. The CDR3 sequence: CSVEVVRYEAFF. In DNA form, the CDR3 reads TGCAGCGTTGAAGTCGTACGTTATGAAGCTTTCTTT.

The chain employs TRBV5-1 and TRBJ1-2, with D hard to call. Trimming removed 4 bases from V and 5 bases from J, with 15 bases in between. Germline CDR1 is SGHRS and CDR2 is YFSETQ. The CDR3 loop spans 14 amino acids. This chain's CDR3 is CASSPGGRAYGYTF. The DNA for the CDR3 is TGCGCCAGCAGCCCCGGTGGCAGAGCATATGGCTACACCTTC.

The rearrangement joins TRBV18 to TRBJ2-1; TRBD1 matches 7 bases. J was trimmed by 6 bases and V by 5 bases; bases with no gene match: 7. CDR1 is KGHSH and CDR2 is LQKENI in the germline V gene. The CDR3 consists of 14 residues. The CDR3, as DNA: TGTGCCAGCTCAAGACAGGGAGAAGGCAATGAGCAGTTCTTC. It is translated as CASSRQGEGNEQFF.

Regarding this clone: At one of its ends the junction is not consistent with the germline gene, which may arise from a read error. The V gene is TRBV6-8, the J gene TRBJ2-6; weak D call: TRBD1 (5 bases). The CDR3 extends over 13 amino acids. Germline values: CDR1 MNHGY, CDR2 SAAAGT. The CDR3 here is CASRGPGANVLTF. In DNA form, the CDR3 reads TGTGCCAGCAGGGGGCCTGGGGCTAACGTCCTGACTTTC.

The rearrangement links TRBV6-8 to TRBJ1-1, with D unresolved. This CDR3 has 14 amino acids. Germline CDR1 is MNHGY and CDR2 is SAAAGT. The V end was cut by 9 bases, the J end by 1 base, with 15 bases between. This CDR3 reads CASSVAPGNTEAFF. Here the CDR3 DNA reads TGTGCCAGTAGTGTCGCCCCTGGGAACACTGAAGCTTTCTTT.

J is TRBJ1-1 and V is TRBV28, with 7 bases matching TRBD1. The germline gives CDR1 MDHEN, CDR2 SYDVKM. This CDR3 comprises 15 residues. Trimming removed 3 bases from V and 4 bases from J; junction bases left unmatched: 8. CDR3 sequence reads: CASSFPTGLATEAFF. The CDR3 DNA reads TGTGCCAGCAGTTTTCCGACAGGGCTTGCCACTGAAGCTTTCTTT.

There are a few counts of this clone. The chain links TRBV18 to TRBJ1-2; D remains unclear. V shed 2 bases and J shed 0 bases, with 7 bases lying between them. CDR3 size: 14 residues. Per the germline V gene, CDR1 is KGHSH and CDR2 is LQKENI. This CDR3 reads CASSPAGTNYGYTF. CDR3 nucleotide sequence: TGTGCCAGCTCACCAGCCGGAACTAACTATGGCTACACCTTC. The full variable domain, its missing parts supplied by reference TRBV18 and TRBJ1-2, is NAGVMQNPRHLVRRRGQEARLRCSPMKGHSHVYWYRQLPEEGLKFMVYLQKENIIDESGMPKERFSAEFPKEGPSILRIQQVVRGDSAAYFCASSPAGTNYGYTFGSGTRLTVV.

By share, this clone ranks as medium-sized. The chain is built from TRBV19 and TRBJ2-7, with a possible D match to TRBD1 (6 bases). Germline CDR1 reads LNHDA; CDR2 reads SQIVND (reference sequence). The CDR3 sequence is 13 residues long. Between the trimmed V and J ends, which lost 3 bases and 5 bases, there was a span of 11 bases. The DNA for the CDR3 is TGTGCCAGTAGTATTTCCCCAGGGGACGAGCAGTACTTC. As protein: CASSISPGDEQYF.